One sample yielded the 30 T cell receptor beta chains listed below, sequenced in a study of T cells in Graves' hyperthyroidism and ophthalmopathy. The CDR3 regions of TCR beta were amplified from RNA transcripts. TCR CDR3 regions were first amplified by RT-PCR with HTBI primers. TCRdb called the multiplex PCR reads again in MiXCR, with one record for every CDR3 protein. The repertoire consists of 340,000 or so distinct CDR3 sequences, with around 20% occurring once and the leading ten covering over 40%. The sequenced sample consisted of blood. Receptors originate from a woman between 45 and 60 years old with Graves' hyperthyroidism.

This clonotype was seen a few times. The chain joins TRBV13 to TRBJ2-1; 11 bases agree with TRBD2. The CDR3 has 16 amino acids. From germline, CDR1 is PRHDT and CDR2 FYEKMQ (reference sequence). V lost 5 bases, J lost 10 bases, and 13 bases stayed unmatched. The CDR3 spells CASSRYGSGGASEQFF. The CDR3 region has the DNA TGTGCCAGCAGCCGGTACGGTAGCGGGGGGGCATCCGAGCAGTTCTTC.

This clonotype showed up many times. The V gene is TRBV27, the J gene TRBJ2-1; no firm D call. V was cut by 2 bases and J by 0 bases, with 8 bases left in between. Germline loops: CDR1 MNHEY, CDR2 SMNVEV (reference sequence). This CDR3 comprises 15 residues. CDR3 bases: TGTGCCAGCAGTTTAAGCCACCCCTCCTACAATGAGCAGTTCTTC. This translates into CASSLSHPSYNEQFF.

The V call is TRBV24-1, the J call TRBJ2-3; D may be TRBD1 or TRBD2 (5 bases each). The CDR3 loop spans 16 amino acids. V was cut by 3 bases and J by 5 bases, with 17 bases left in between. Germline CDR1 KGHDR, CDR2 SFDVKD. The CDR3, as DNA: TGTGCCACCAGTGATGGGGCCGGGAAAAATTTAGATACGCAGTATTTT. Translated, it gives CATSDGAGKNLDTQYF.

The chain employs TRBV6-1 and TRBJ2-1; a weak D match, TRBD2 (5 bases). The CDR3 has 15 residues. Germline CDR1 is MNHNS and CDR2 is SASEGT. V lost 8 bases and J 0 bases, leaving 14 bases between the germline ends. The CDR3 nucleotides are TGTGCCAGCGGACGAGCGGAAAACTCCTACAATGAGCAGTTCTTC. The encoded protein is CASGRAENSYNEQFF.

This clonotype was seen repeatedly, ten times or more. The rearrangement joins TRBV11-2 to TRBJ2-3, with D perhaps TRBD2 (6 bases). The V and J ends lost 1 base and 2 bases respectively, with 13 bases between them. Germline CDR1 SGHAT, CDR2 FQNNGV. CDR3 length equals 16 residues. The DNA of the CDR3 is TGTGCCAGCAGCTTAGGGTCCTGGGAGGTCACAGATACGCAGTATTTT. Its protein is CASSLGSWEVTDTQYF.

This clonotype was observed a few times. The chain carries TRBV20-1 and TRBJ2-5; 10 positions match TRBD2. Germline lookup yields CDR1 DFQATT and CDR2 SNEGSKA (reference sequence). This CDR3 has 13 residues. The ends lost 6 bases at V and 4 bases at J; junction bases unmatched: 5. The CDR3 coding sequence is TGCAGTGCCCCAGCGGGAGGGCGAGAGACCCAGTACTTC. It codes for CSAPAGGRETQYF.

This clonotype was counted at least ten times. The rearrangement uses TRBV25-1 and TRBJ2-7; weak D call: TRBD2 (5 bases). Deletions cut 1 base from V and 6 bases from J, with 13 bases between. The CDR3 extends over 14 amino acids. Germline loops: CDR1 MGHDK, CDR2 SYGVNS. Here the CDR3 reads CASSESAGGREQYF. The CDR3 bases are TGTGCCAGCAGTGAATCCGCAGGCGGGCGCGAGCAGTACTTC.

In this sample, this clonotype turned up many times. This chain connects TRBV7-8 to TRBJ2-7; 8 bases align to TRBD1. The J segment lost 3 bases and the V segment lost 5 bases, leaving 6 bases of the junction unmatched. There are 14 residues in the CDR3. Per germline, CDR1 SGHVS and CDR2 FQNEAQ. The CDR3 is CASSLVGTGYEQYF. CDR3 sequence (DNA): TGTGCCAGCAGCCTTGTTGGGACAGGCTACGAGCAGTACTTC.

This clonotype was detected ten times or more. This chain uses TRBV5-1 with TRBJ2-1, with no clear D. The CDR3 extends over 13 amino acids. CDR1 and CDR2 (germline): SGHRS, YFSETQ. V was pared by 3 bases and J by 4 bases, with 8 bases between. The CDR3 loop is CASSSDGYNEQFF. The CDR3, as DNA: TGCGCCAGCAGCTCCGACGGGTACAATGAGCAGTTCTTC.

This clonotype came up many times. This sequence joins TRBV5-1 and TRBJ2-1, with 9 bases fitting TRBD2. The germline V gene encodes CDR1 SGHRS and CDR2 YFSETQ. The CDR3 contains 16 residues. The V gene end was trimmed by 0 bases and the J gene end by 2 bases; junction bases not matched to a gene: 3. Here the CDR3 DNA reads TGCGCCAGCAGCTTGGTGGCTAGCGGGACCTACAATGAGCAGTTCTTC. Amino acid sequence: CASSLVASGTYNEQFF.

This clonotype came up many times. This chain uses TRBV30 with TRBJ1-3, with D unresolved. The V gene's germline CDR1 is GTSNPN and CDR2 SVGIG (reference sequence). The CDR3 has 14 amino acids. V shed 2 bases and J shed 0 bases, with 8 bases lying between them. The CDR3 nucleotides read TGTGCCTGGAGTTACGGGGACTCTGGAAACACCATATATTTT. It encodes CAWSYGDSGNTIYF.

V usage is TRBV27 and J usage is TRBJ1-5; no firm D call. The V gene's germline CDR1 is MNHEY and CDR2 SMNVEV (reference sequence). This CDR3 is built from 14 residues. V was clipped by 2 bases and J by 3 bases, with 8 bases between them. CDR3: CASSLASVNQPQHF. The CDR3 DNA reads as TGTGCCAGCAGTTTAGCATCCGTCAATCAGCCCCAGCATTTT.

J is TRBJ2-3 and V is TRBV19; D unclear. The CDR3 runs 14 residues. Per germline, CDR1 LNHDA and CDR2 SQIVND (reference sequence). V was cut by 5 bases and J by 1 base, with 10 bases left in between. The CDR3 nucleotides are TGTGCCAGTAGTCAACTGGCAGGCACAGATACGCAGTATTTT. Protein sequence: CASSQLAGTDTQYF.

This clonotype was detected ten times or more. CDR3 sequence reads: CASSVHGSSEQYF. In nucleotides, the CDR3 is TGTGCCAGCAGCGTACACGGGAGCAGCGAGCAGTACTTC. The chain recombines TRBV9 with TRBJ2-7, with a possible D match to TRBD2 (6 bases). The CDR3 is made up of 13 amino acids. The germline V gene encodes CDR1 SGDLS and CDR2 YYNGEE. Trimming took 1 base from V and 6 from J, leaving 11 bases between them.

This clonotype was detected many times. The CDR3, as DNA: TGTGCCAGCAGCCCAGGGCTCAAGAACACTGAAGCTTTCTTT. Protein sequence: CASSPGLKNTEAFF. The V call is TRBV3-1, the J call TRBJ1-1; D is possibly TRBD1 (5 bases). The CDR3 is 14 amino acids. Germline V gene data show CDR1 as LGHDT and CDR2 as YNNKEL (reference sequence). V was trimmed by 4 bases and J by 1 base, leaving 10 bases between them.

This clonotype was detected many times. The V and J genes are TRBV5-1 and TRBJ2-3; 7 nucleotides line up with TRBD1. Germline V gives CDR1 SGHRS, CDR2 YFSETQ. V lost 6 bases to trimming and J lost 0 bases; unmatched junction nucleotides: 4. CDR3 size: 14 residues. This chain's CDR3 is CASKPTGSTDTQYF. The CDR3 DNA sequence: TGCGCCAGCAAACCGACAGGGAGCACAGATACGCAGTATTTT.

This clonotype has only a few counts. V and J are TRBV5-4 and TRBJ1-1; no firm D call. CDR3 length: 16 residues. The V gene lost 4 bases and the J gene lost 4 bases, with 20 bases spanning the gap. Germline-derived CDR1 and CDR2 are SGHNT and YYREEE (reference sequence). CDR3 amino acids: CASSHEVGRISTEAFF. For the CDR3, the DNA is TGTGCCAGCAGCCATGAGGTTGGCAGAATATCCACTGAAGCTTTCTTT.

This sequence joins TRBV5-4 and TRBJ2-3; 7 bases align to TRBD1. In germline, CDR1 is SGHNT, CDR2 YYREEE (reference sequence). J lost 0 bases, V lost 0 bases, and 7 bases had no gene match. The CDR3 length is 17 residues. The CDR3 DNA is TGTGCCAGCAGCTTGGGGGGACAGATGCTTAGCACAGATACGCAGTATTTT. Protein product: CASSLGGQMLSTDTQYF.

This clonotype was found many times. The chain carries TRBV6-2 or TRBV6-3 and TRBJ1-1, with TRBD1 as a possible D gene (6 bases). Between the trimmed V and J ends, which lost 7 bases and 5 bases, there was a span of 14 bases. Per germline, CDR1 MNHEY and CDR2 SVGEGT. The CDR3 extends over 13 amino acids. The CDR3 here is CASIQGGLTEAFF. The CDR3 DNA reads TGTGCCAGCATCCAAGGGGGTTTGACTGAAGCTTTCTTT.

The chain has TRBV5-1 and TRBJ2-4; no clear D gene. Trimming shortened V by 5 bases and J by 1 base, and 13 bases separated the two germline ends. This CDR3 spans 15 amino acids. Germline V gene sequence: CDR1 SGHRS, CDR2 YFSETQ. DNA of the CDR3: TGCGCCAGCAGTTCCCACCCCGGGGCCAAAAACATTCAGTACTTC. It encodes CASSSHPGAKNIQYF.

Comments on this clonotype: Germline is not matched at one junction end, which may reflect a read error. The rearrangement links TRBV3-1 to TRBJ2-2; tentative D call: TRBD1 (7 bases). Germline V gene lookup returns CDR1 LGHDT and CDR2 YNNKEL (reference sequence). The CDR3 spans 15 residues. CDR3 nucleotide sequence: TGTGCCAGCAGCCACGACAGGGTGGGCACCGGGGGGCTGTTTTTT. Its protein product is CASSHDRVGTGGLFF.

This clonotype was picked up one time. CDR3: CASSEVSSGWTDTQYF. Here the CDR3 DNA reads TGTGCCAGCAGTGAGGTCTCTTCGGGCTGGACAGATACGCAGTATTTT. The V call is TRBV6-1, the J call TRBJ2-3, with D hard to call. CDR1 and CDR2 from the germline V gene are MNHNS and SASEGT. This CDR3 is built from 16 residues. V was clipped by 3 bases and J by 3 bases, with 16 bases between them.

The sample holds many counts of this clonotype. An end of the junction differs from the germline gene, which may be a read error. The chain carries TRBV12-3 or TRBV12-4 and TRBJ2-1, with 10 bases lining up with TRBD1. The CDR3 runs 16 residues. The CDR3 DNA follows: TGTACCAGCAGTTCCGTCGGGACAGGGGTCCTCAATGAGCAGTTCTTC. It translates to CTSSSVGTGVLNEQFF.

This clonotype has ten or more counts. The chain employs TRBV2 and TRBJ1-6; 8 bases match TRBD1. The junction had 11 bases not matched to a gene; V was cut back by 6 bases and J by 7 bases. Germline V lookup: CDR1 SNHLY, CDR2 FYNNEI. The CDR3 spans 16 residues. CDR3 residues: CASSREQGGPNSPLHF. For the CDR3, the DNA is TGTGCCAGCAGCCGCGAACAGGGGGGACCGAATTCACCCCTCCACTTT.

This clonotype has a handful of counts. V and J are TRBV19 and TRBJ1-2, with 8 bases matching TRBD1. V shed 5 bases, J shed 3 bases, and the junction held 11 bases outside the gene matches. This CDR3 is 16 amino acids long. Germline V gives CDR1 LNHDA, CDR2 SQIVND (reference sequence). CDR3 residues: CASSQDSGQGHYGYTF. Here the CDR3 DNA reads TGTGCCAGTAGTCAAGATTCTGGACAGGGCCACTATGGCTACACCTTC.

V and J are TRBV16 and TRBJ2-5, with D unclear. This CDR3 comprises 13 residues. Germline loops: CDR1 KGHSY, CDR2 FQNENV. Trimming took 1 base from V and 5 from J, leaving 8 bases between them. The CDR3 spells CASSQFGTETQYF. DNA for the CDR3: TGTGCCAGCAGCCAATTCGGCACCGAGACCCAGTACTTC. The full variable domain, with the rest looked up from reference TRBV16 and TRBJ2-5, is GEEVAQTPKHLVRGEGQKAKLYCAPIKGHSYVFWYQQVLKNEFKFLISFQNENVFDETGMPKERFSAKCLPNSPCSLEIQATKLEDSAVYFCASSQFGTETQYFGPGTRLLVL.

This chain links TRBV18 with TRBJ2-7, with 7 bases identical to TRBD1. J was trimmed by 4 bases and V by 6 bases; bases with no gene match: 9. This CDR3 is 14 amino acids long. The V gene's germline CDR1 is KGHSH and CDR2 LQKENI. CDR3 protein: CASSRDSSQYEQYF. In DNA form, the CDR3 reads TGTGCCAGCTCCCGGGACAGCTCCCAATACGAGCAGTACTTC.

This clonotype showed up just a few times. V is TRBV7-2 and J is TRBJ2-3; 14 bases map to TRBD2. Trimming took 5 bases from V and 2 from J; bases not matched to a gene: 3. Germline V gene lookup returns CDR1 SGHTA and CDR2 FQGNSA. The CDR3 spans 16 residues. CDR3 region: CASSLGLAGATDTQYF. As DNA, the CDR3 is TGTGCCAGCAGCCTGGGACTAGCGGGAGCCACAGATACGCAGTATTTT.

This clonotype has more than one count but fewer than ten. This CDR3 is CASSYGSMGRTNEKLFF. Written as DNA, the CDR3 is TGTGCCAGCAGTTACGGGTCCATGGGGCGGACTAATGAAAAACTGTTTTTT. The chain has TRBV6-5 and TRBJ1-4; D is possibly TRBD1 (5 bases). This CDR3 region has 17 residues. The germline V gene has CDR1 MNHEY and CDR2 SVGAGI. Between the trimmed V and J ends, which lost 2 bases and 2 bases, there was a span of 15 bases.

This clonotype was seen many times. V gene TRBV7-3 combines with J gene TRBJ2-1, with a weak D call TRBD1 (6 bases). The CDR3 length is 14 residues. The ends were cut back, 6 bases at V and 4 bases at J, with 13 bases in the middle. Germline V gene data show CDR1 as SGHTA and CDR2 as FQGTGA. DNA of the CDR3: TGTGCCAGCAGTACAGGGACGGTATACAATGAGCAGTTCTTC. Residues: CASSTGTVYNEQFF. Combining the CDR3 with reference TRBV7-3 and TRBJ2-1 gives the whole variable domain GAGVSQTPSNKVTEKGKYVELRCDPISGHTALYWYRQSLGQGPEFLIYFQGTGAADDSGLPNDRFFAVRPEGSVSTLKIQRTERGDSAVYLCASSTGTVYNEQFFGPGTRLTVL.